This T cell receptor beta chain was obtained from a study of siplizumab effects on memory and regulatory T cells. Study-wide results and limits: In siplizumab conditions, mappable alloreactive CD4+ clones averaged 68.8% Treg-derived, against 26.9% in controls. The apparent diversity of naive T cells exceeded that of memory cells, and naive T cells seemed to make a major contribution to the alloresponse. Suppressive capability of dividing Tregs from siplizumab cultures went unverified.

About this clone itself: What it binds is not known.

CDR3 size: 13 residues. Trimming took 4 bases from V and 4 from J, leaving 10 bases between them. Germline V gene data show CDR1 as WNHNN and CDR2 as SYGVQD (reference sequence). TCRdb's table, derived via immunoSEQ multiplex PCR, lists solely in-frame clones and lacks some. The sample gives some 97,000 clones, around 92% of which show up once; 2.6% is in the top ten. V and J are TRBV10-1 and TRBJ2-5; tentatively, D is TRBD2 (6 bases). The sequence came from a human donor in good health. Some clones in this sample may be carry-over from other donors' samples. Sequenced input: CD4+ T cells sorted from blood. The CDR3 region is CASSGGAGETQYF. The DNA of the CDR3 is TGCGCCAGCAGTGGAGGAGCGGGAGAGACCCAGTACTTC.